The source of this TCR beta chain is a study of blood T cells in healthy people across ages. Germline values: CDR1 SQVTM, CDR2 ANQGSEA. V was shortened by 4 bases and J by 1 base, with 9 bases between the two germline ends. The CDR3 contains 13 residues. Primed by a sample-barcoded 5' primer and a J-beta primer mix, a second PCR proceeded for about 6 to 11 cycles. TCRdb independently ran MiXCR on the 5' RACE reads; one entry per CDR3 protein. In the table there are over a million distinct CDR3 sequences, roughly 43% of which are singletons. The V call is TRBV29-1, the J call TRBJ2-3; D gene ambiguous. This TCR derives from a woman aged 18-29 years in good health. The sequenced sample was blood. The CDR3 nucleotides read TGCAGCGTTGTACGAGCCGGCACAGATACGCAGTATTTT. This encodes CSVVRAGTDTQYF.